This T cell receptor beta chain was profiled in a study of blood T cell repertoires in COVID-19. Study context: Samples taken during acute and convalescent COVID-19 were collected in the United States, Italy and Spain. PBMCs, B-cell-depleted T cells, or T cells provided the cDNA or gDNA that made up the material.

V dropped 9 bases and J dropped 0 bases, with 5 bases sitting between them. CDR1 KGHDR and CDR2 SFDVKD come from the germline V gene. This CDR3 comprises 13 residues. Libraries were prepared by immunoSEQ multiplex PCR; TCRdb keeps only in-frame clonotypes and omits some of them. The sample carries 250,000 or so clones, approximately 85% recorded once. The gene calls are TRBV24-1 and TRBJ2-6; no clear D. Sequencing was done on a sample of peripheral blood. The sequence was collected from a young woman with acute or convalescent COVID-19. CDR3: CATGSSGANVLTF. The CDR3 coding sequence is TGTGCCACCGGCAGCTCTGGGGCCAACGTCCTGACTTTC.